Listed below are T cell receptor beta chains from one sample, sequenced in a study of regulatory T cells in long-lasting Graves disease. TCRdb itself ran the multiplex PCR reads through MiXCR, one entry per CDR3 protein. The data show some 470,000 distinct CDR3 sequences, about a fifth seen once. The sequenced sample was peripheral blood mononuclear cells (PBMCs), obtained when the disease was refractory, from a patient treated with antithyroid drugs. These receptors were taken from a female donor with Graves disease. Both conserved end residues are part of each CDR3. D genes are given only for firm matches. Size tells how often a clone was seen (once, few, many) or the class of an expanded clone, and some rows leave it out.

CDR3aa,CDR3nt,v_gene,abundance,len,j_gene,d_gene
CASSPDGGRYRKGQGPYEQYF,TGTGCCAGCAGCCCAGATGGGGGGCGATACCGAAAGGGACAGGGGCCCTACGAGCAGTACTTC,TRBV11-3,NA,21,TRBJ2-7,TRBD1
CASSAWRGIQETQYF,TGTGCCAGCAGCGCCTGGCGTGGGATCCAAGAGACCCAGTACTTC,TRBV7-2,NA,15,TRBJ2-5,NA
CASSQQTGRVTEAFF,TGTGCCAGCAGTCAACAGACAGGGAGGGTCACTGAAGCTTTCTTT,TRBV28,many,15,TRBJ1-1,TRBD1
CSVEGQTKETQYF,TGCAGCGTTGAGGGACAGACTAAAGAGACCCAGTACTTC,TRBV29-1,few,13,TRBJ2-5,TRBD1
CASSPGLYNEQFF,TGCGCCAGCAGCCCCGGGCTGTACAATGAGCAGTTCTTC,TRBV4-1,many,13,TRBJ2-1,NA
CASSVGELGGTYEQYF,TGTGCCAGCAGCGTAGGAGAACTAGGAGGGACCTACGAGCAGTACTTC,TRBV9,few,16,TRBJ2-7,NA
CASSSPRTGLSSGEKLFF,TGTGCCAGCAGTTCCCCCCGGACAGGGTTAAGTAGTGGTGAAAAACTGTTTTTT,TRBV28,many,18,TRBJ1-4,TRBD1
CAWSEEGSGGYTF,TGTGCCTGGAGTGAGGAAGGGAGTGGTGGCTACACCTTC,TRBV30,NA,13,TRBJ1-2,NA
CASSFVAGVYYEQYF,TGTGCCAGCAGCTTCGTGGCGGGCGTCTACTACGAGCAGTACTTC,TRBV7-2,NA,15,TRBJ2-7,NA
CASSERQSGADTQYF,TGTGCCAGCAGTGAGAGGCAGTCGGGCGCAGATACGCAGTATTTT,TRBV2,NA,15,TRBJ2-3,NA
CASSLDRDLSYEQYF,TGTGCCAGCAGCCTCGACAGGGACCTCTCCTACGAGCAGTACTTC,TRBV12-3/TRBV12-4,NA,15,TRBJ2-7,TRBD1